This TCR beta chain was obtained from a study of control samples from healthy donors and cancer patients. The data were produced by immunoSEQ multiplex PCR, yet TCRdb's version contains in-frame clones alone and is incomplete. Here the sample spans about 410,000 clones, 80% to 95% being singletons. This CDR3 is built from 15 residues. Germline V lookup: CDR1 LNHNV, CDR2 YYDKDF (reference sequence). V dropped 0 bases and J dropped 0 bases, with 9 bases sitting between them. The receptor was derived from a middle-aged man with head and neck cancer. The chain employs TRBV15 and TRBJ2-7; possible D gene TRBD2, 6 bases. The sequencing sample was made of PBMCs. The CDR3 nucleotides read TGTGCCACCAGCAGAGAGGCGGGGCTCTCCTACGAGCAGTACTTC. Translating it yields CATSREAGLSYEQYF. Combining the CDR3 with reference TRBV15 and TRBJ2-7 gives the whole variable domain DAMVIQNPRYQVTQFGKPVTLSCSQTLNHNVMYWYQQKSSQAPKLLFHYYDKDFNNEADTPDNFQSRRPNTSFCFLDIRSPGLGDTAMYLCATSREAGLSYEQYFGPGTRLTVT.